The 4 T cell receptor beta chains given below trace back to one sample, sequenced in a study of T cell responses to AZD1222 COVID-19 vaccine. TCRdb keeps only in-frame clones here, not all; method: immunoSEQ multiplex PCR. This sample has 150,000 or so clones; less than 95% occur once, and the top ten carry roughly 6%. The sequencing here drew on peripheral blood, taken 28 days after the second AZD1222 dose. These receptors all stem from an adult who received the AZD1222 COVID-19 vaccine.

This chain links TRBV28 with TRBJ1-3; TRBD1 might be the D (6 bases). Germline values: CDR1 MDHEN, CDR2 SYDVKM. The CDR3 consists of 15 residues. V was clipped by 11 bases and J by 0 bases, with 17 bases between them. The chain's CDR3 is CAAQRTGSSGNTIYF. The CDR3 DNA follows: TGTGCCGCCCAGCGTACAGGGAGCTCTGGAAACACCATATATTTT.

This chain joins TRBV19 and TRBJ2-7; D unresolved. CDR3 size: 14 residues. In germline, CDR1 is LNHDA, CDR2 SQIVND (reference sequence). V lost 3 bases, J lost 0 bases, and 9 bases lay in between. CDR3 region: CASSIRDTSYEQYF. The CDR3 nucleotides are TGTGCCAGTAGTATTCGAGACACCTCCTACGAGCAGTACTTC.

J is TRBJ1-5 and V is TRBV9; a possible D gene is TRBD1 (6 bases). The V and J ends lost 4 bases and 5 bases respectively, with 10 bases between them. Germline CDR1 SGDLS, CDR2 YYNGEE. The CDR3 sequence is 13 residues long. CDR3 sequence (DNA): TGTGCCAGCAGCAAGAACAGGGATCAGCCCCAGCATTTT. As protein: CASSKNRDQPQHF. The entire variable domain, with the rest obtained from reference TRBV9 and TRBJ1-5, is as follows: DSGVTQTPKHLITATGQRVTLRCSPRSGDLSVYWYQQSLDQGLQFLIQYYNGEERAKGNILERFSAQQFPDLHSELNLSSLELGDSALYFCASSKNRDQPQHFGDGTRLSIL.

The genes are TRBV6-5 and TRBJ1-2; 7 nucleotides align to TRBD1. Germline V gives CDR1 MNHEY, CDR2 SVGAGI. The CDR3 totals 13 residues. J lost 6 bases, V lost 0 bases, and 1 base had no gene match. In nucleotides, the CDR3 is TGTGCCAGCAGTTACTCGACAGGGAATGGCTACACCTTC. As protein: CASSYSTGNGYTF.